Sequencing of this TCR beta chain was carried out in a study of control samples from healthy donors and cancer patients. Clones were read by immunoSEQ multiplex PCR, and TCRdb kept only the in-frame ones, dropping some. The sample includes fewer than 120,000 clones, 88% of them seen just once. This clone was detected only a few times. V lost 4 bases, J lost 7 bases, and 8 bases lay in between. CDR1 and CDR2 (germline): LGHDT, YNNKEL (reference sequence). The CDR3 covers 12 residues. The chain recombines TRBV3-1 (or the pseudogene TRBV3-2) with TRBJ1-5; D is ambiguous. The sample taken for sequencing was PBMCs. This receptor was identified in a woman aged 55-70 years with lung cancer. The CDR3 DNA reads TGTGCCAGCAGCCTTAACCACCAGCCCCAGCATTTT. Translation: CASSLNHQPQHF.